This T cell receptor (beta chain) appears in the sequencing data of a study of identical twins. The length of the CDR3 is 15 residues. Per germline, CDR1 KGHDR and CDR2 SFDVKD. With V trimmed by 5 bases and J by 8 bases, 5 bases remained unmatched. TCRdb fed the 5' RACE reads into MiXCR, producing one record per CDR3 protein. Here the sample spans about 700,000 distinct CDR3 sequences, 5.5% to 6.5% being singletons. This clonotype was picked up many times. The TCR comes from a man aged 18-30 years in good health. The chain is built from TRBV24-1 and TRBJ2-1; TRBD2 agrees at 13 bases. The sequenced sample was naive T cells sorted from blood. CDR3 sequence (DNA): TGTGCCACCAGTGTTGCGACTAGCGGGAGGTATGAGCAGTTCTTC. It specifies CATSVATSGRYEQFF.